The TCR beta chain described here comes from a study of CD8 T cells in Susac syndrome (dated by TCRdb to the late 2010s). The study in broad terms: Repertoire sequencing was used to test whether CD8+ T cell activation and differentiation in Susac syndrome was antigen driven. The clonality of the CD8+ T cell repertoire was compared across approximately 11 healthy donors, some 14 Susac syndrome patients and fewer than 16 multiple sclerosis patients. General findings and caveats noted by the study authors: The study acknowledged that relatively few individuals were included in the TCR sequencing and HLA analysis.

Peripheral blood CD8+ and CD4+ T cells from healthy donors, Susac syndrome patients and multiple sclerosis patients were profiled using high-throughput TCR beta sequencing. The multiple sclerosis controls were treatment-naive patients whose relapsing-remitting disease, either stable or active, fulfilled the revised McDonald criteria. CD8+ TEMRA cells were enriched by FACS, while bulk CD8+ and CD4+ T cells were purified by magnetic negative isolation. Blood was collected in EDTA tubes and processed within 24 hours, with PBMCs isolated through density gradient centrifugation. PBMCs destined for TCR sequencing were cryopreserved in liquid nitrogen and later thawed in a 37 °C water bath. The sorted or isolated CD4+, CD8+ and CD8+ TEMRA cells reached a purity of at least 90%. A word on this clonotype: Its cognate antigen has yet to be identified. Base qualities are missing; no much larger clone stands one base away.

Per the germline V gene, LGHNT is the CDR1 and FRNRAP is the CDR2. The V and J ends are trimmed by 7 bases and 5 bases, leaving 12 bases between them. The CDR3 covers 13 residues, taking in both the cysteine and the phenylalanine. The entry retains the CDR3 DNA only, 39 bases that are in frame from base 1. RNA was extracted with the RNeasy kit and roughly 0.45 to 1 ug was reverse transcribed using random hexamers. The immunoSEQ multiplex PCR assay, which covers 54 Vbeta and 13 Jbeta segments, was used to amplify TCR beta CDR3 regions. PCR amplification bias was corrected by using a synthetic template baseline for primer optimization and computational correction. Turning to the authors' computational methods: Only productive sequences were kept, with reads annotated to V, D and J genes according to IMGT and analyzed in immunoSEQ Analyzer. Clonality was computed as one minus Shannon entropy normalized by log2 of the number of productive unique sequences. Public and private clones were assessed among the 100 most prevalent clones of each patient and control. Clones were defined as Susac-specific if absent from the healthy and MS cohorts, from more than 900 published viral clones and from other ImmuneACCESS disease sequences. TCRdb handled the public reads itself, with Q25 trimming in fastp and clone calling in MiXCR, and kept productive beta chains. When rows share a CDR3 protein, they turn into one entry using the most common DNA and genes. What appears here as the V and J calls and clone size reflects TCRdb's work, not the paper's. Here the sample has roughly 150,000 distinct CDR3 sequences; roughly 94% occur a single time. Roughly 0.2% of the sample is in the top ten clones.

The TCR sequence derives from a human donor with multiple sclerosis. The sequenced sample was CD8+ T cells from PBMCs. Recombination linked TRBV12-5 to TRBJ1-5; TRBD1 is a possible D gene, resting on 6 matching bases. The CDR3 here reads CASAPDSDQPQHF. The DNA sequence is TGTGCTAGTGCTCCGGACAGCGATCAGCCCCAGCATTTT.